This T cell receptor beta chain came from a study of CD8 T cells in Susac syndrome. The authors reverse transcribed about 0.5 to 1 ug RNA with random hexamers. TCRdb reprocessed the immunoSEQ multiplex PCR reads via MiXCR and lists one record per CDR3 protein. The sample has 150,000 to 200,000 distinct CDR3 sequences, around nine tenths seen once. The sequencing sample was made of CD4+ T cells from PBMCs. This receptor was identified in a human donor with Susac syndrome.

CDR3 in amino acids: CASGGAGLGHYGYTF. CDR3 nucleotide sequence: TGTGCCAGCGGGGGGGCTGGCCTGGGTCACTATGGCTACACCTTC. The V and J genes are TRBV12-3 or TRBV12-4 and TRBJ1-2, with D possibly being TRBD1 (6 bases). This CDR3 contains 15 residues. V was clipped by 8 bases and J by 3 bases, with 19 bases between them.